The present TCR beta chain was sequenced within a study of cytomegalovirus exposure and HLA in healthy donors. Study-level information: When over 300 donors were genotyped, roughly 78% of them were found to fall in the Caucasian-associated ancestry cluster.

V was pared by 0 bases and J by 7 bases, with 13 bases between. CDR1 WSHSY and CDR2 SAAADI come from the germline V gene. This CDR3 has 14 amino acids. Primers: 60 Vbeta forward and 13 Jbeta reverse. Some clones are missing from TCRdb's copy, which holds only in-frame ones; the method was immunoSEQ multiplex PCR. The repertoire holds 90,000 to 150,000 clones, roughly 80% seen once, with approximately 2.6% in the top ten. Sequencing used PBMCs. The source of this sequence is a female donor in good health and CMV-seronegative. The chain recombines TRBV10-2 with TRBJ2-7; perhaps TRBD2 as D (7 bases). The CDR3: CASSESRTAGEQYF. CDR3 DNA: TGCGCCAGCAGTGAGTCAAGGACAGCGGGAGAGCAGTACTTC.